The present T cell receptor (beta chain) was sequenced within a study of metastatic and nonmetastatic thyroid tumors. In the authors' methods: For papillary thyroid cancer, a distant-metastasis classifier was constructed from CDR3 differences observed across clinicopathological groups. From the PCR reads, TCRdb re-called clones with MiXCR. Clone size and V and J calls follow TCRdb, not the original study. The sample records roughly 30,000 clones, 15% to 20% being singletons. Comments on this clone: The germline gene is not matched at one end of the junction; a read error may be the cause.

CDR3 size: 18 residues. The germline V gene encodes CDR1 SGHRS and CDR2 YFSETQ. Every patient underwent thyroid surgery untreated. This clonotype was sampled from a female donor with papillary thyroid cancer or a benign thyroid nodule (not recorded which). Some clones in this sample may be carry-over from other donors' samples. The sequenced sample was blood. The V gene is TRBV5-1, the J gene TRBJ2-7, with 9 bases fitting TRBD2. In nucleotides, the CDR3 is TGCGCCAGCAGATTGGCAGTCGGACTAGCGCGAGGAGTTTACGAGCAGTACTTC. This encodes CASRLAVGLARGVYEQYF.